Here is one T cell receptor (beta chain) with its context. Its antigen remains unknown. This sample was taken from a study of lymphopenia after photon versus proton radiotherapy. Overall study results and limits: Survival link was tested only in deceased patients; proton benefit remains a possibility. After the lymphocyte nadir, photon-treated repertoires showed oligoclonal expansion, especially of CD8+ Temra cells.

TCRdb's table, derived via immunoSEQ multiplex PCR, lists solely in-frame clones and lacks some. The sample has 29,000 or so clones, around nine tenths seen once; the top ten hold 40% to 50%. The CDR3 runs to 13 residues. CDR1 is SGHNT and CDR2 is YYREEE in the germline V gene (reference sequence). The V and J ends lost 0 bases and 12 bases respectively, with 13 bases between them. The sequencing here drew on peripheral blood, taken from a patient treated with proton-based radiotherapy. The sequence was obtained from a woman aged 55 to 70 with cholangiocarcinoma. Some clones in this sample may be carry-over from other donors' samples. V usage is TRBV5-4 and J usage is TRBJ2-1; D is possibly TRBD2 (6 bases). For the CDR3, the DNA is TGTGCCAGCAGCTTGGAACCCGGGGGAGTGCAGTTCTTC. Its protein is CASSLEPGGVQFF.